Listed below are T cell receptor beta chains from one sample, sequenced in a study of naive and memory T cell subsets. TCRdb redid the calling of the UMI-ligation and nested PCR reads with MiXCR, one entry per CDR3 protein. Counted here are 130,000 to 150,000 distinct CDR3 sequences, roughly 22% occurring once; the ten biggest clones make up around 0.11%. The sample comprised naive CD4+ T cells from blood. These receptors were obtained from a human donor in good health. Both conserved end residues are part of each CDR3. D genes are given only for firm matches. A row's size may be missing; if present it is once, few, many or a size class.

D	V	size	J	DNA	CDR3
-	TRBV7-9	many	TRBJ2-2	TGTGCCAGCAGCCCTCAGGGGGGGCCCACCGGGGAGCTGTTTTTT	CASSPQGGPTGELFF
TRBD2	TRBV5-1	-	TRBJ2-3	TGCGCCAGCAGCCGCTGGACTAGCGGACTCACAGATACGCAGTATTTT	CASSRWTSGLTDTQYF
-	TRBV7-8	-	TRBJ2-3	TGTGCCAGCGGGGGGAGGACCCGCACAGATACGCAGTATTTT	CASGGRTRTDTQYF
TRBD2	TRBV6-1	-	TRBJ2-3	TGTGCCAGCAGTGAGGGACTAGCGGGTGGCACAGATACGCAGTATTTT	CASSEGLAGGTDTQYF
-	TRBV15	-	TRBJ2-4	TGTGCCACCAGCAGTGGGACCCTAGCGGCCAAAAACATTCAGTACTTC	CATSSGTLAAKNIQYF
TRBD1	TRBV3-1	few	TRBJ2-5	TGTGCCAGCAGCCTAGGACAGGGGAGAGCCCAGTACTTC	CASSLGQGRAQYF
TRBD2	TRBV28	many	TRBJ2-5	TGTGCCAGCAGTTCTCCACCTAGCGGGAGTGGCGAGACCCAGTACTTC	CASSSPPSGSGETQYF
-	TRBV5-1	-	TRBJ2-5	TGCGCCAGCAGCTTTAACGCTGCGTACCAAGAGACCCAGTACTTC	CASSFNAAYQETQYF
TRBD1	TRBV6-5	many	TRBJ2-7	TGTGCCAGCAGTTGGGACAGTTCCTACGAGCAGTACTTC	CASSWDSSYEQYF
-	TRBV20-1	-	TRBJ2-4	TGCAGTGCCACAAAACGGGCCAAAAACATTCAGTACTTC	CSATKRAKNIQYF
-	TRBV7-9	-	TRBJ1-5	TGTGCCAGCAGCCGAAATAGCAATCAGCCCCAGCATTTT	CASSRNSNQPQHF
-	TRBV29-1	few	TRBJ2-1	TGCAGCGTTGACAGGGGATACAATGAGCAGTTCTTC	CSVDRGYNEQFF
-	TRBV5-1	few	TRBJ2-1	TGCGCCAGCAGCTCGACCGTGGGGACCTACAATGAGCAGTTCTTC	CASSSTVGTYNEQFF
-	TRBV7-9	-	TRBJ2-5	TGTGCCAGCAGGCAACAAGGGGGTGGGGAGACCCAGTACTTC	CASRQQGGGETQYF
-	TRBV20-1	-	TRBJ2-3	TGCAGTGCTGGAGGGGGGGCTAGCGGTCATGGAGATACGCAGTATTTT	CSAGGGASGHGDTQYF
-	TRBV18	-	TRBJ1-1	TGTGCCAGCTCACCAGAGGAGGGACGCAGGTTGGAGGCTTTCTTT	CASSPEEGRRLEAFF
-	TRBV25-1	-	TRBJ1-1	TGTGCCAGCAGTGCTGCATCTATAACTGAAGCTTTCTTT	CASSAASITEAFF
-	TRBV6-5	few	TRBJ2-1	TGTGCCAGCAGGCTAGCTGACTACAATGAGCAGTTCTTC	CASRLADYNEQFF
TRBD1	TRBV6-5	few	TRBJ1-5	TGTGCCAGCAGTCCGGACAGGGCCGTGCAGCCCCAGCATTTT	CASSPDRAVQPQHF
-	TRBV24-1	many	TRBJ2-3	TGTGCCACCAGTGACCCCGGGATCACAGATACGCAGTATTTT	CATSDPGITDTQYF
-	TRBV2	-	TRBJ2-1	TGTGCCAGGACACGCACAAGGGGGGATGAGCAGTTCTTC	CARTRTRGDEQFF
TRBD1	TRBV29-1	few	TRBJ2-5	TGCAGCGTCGAACAGGGGAGCGGTGAGACCCAGTACTTC	CSVEQGSGETQYF
TRBD1	TRBV12-3/TRBV12-4	-	TRBJ1-1	TGTGCCAGCAGTGTCCTGACAGGGGGAAACACTGAAGCTTTCTTT	CASSVLTGGNTEAFF
-	TRBV24-1	few	TRBJ2-1	TGTGCCACCAGTGATCACAGGGACAATGAGCAGTTCTTC	CATSDHRDNEQFF
TRBD2	TRBV29-1	few	TRBJ2-1	TGCAGCGTTGCCCGCAGCGGGACCGGCAATGAGCAGTTCTTC	CSVARSGTGNEQFF
-	TRBV29-1	few	TRBJ2-2	TGCAGCGTTGAGGTGTCCGGGGAGCTGTTTTTT	CSVEVSGELFF
-	TRBV19	few	TRBJ2-5	TGTGCCAGTAGTATAACCCCCCGGGGGCCGGAGACCCAGTACTTC	CASSITPRGPETQYF
TRBD1	TRBV12-3/TRBV12-4	-	TRBJ1-4	TGTGCCAGCAGTCCCTCCCCGCCGGGACAGTTTAATGAAAAACTGTTTTTT	CASSPSPPGQFNEKLFF
-	TRBV6-6	few	TRBJ2-1	TGTGCCAGCAGCTCGCCCGGGGCCCGTTACAATGAGCAGTTCTTC	CASSSPGARYNEQFF
-	TRBV4-1	-	TRBJ2-1	TGCGCCAGCAGCCTTCTCCAGGGGCTAAGGGATGAGCAGTTCTTC	CASSLLQGLRDEQFF
TRBD2	TRBV11-2	few	TRBJ2-2	TGTGCCAGCAGCCCCGGGACTAGAGCCACCGGGGAGCTGTTTTTT	CASSPGTRATGELFF
-	TRBV20-1	few	TRBJ1-1	TGCAGTGCTAGAGACAGGAAGAACACTGAAGCTTTCTTT	CSARDRKNTEAFF
-	TRBV20-1	-	TRBJ2-1	TGCAGTGCTAGAGAAACTTCTGGCGGAGAAGGTGAGCAGTTCTTC	CSARETSGGEGEQFF
TRBD1	TRBV7-3	-	TRBJ2-3	TGTGCCAGCAGCCTACAGGGGGCAGGAGATACGCAGTATTTT	CASSLQGAGDTQYF
-	TRBV7-2	-	TRBJ1-2	TGTGCCAGCAGCCCTCACGAGATCGGCTATGGCTACACCTTC	CASSPHEIGYGYTF